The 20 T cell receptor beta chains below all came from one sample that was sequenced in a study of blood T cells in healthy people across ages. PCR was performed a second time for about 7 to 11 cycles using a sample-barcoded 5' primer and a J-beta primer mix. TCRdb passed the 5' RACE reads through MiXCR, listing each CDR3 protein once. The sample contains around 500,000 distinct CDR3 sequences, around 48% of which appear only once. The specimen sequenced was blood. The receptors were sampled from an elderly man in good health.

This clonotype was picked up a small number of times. CDR3 coding DNA: TGCGCCAGCAGCCTCCAGGCCCGGGACAGCCCGTATGGCTACACCTTC. This codes for CASSLQARDSPYGYTF. V usage is TRBV4-3 and J usage is TRBJ1-2; TRBD1 matches at 7 bases. Trimming removed 4 bases from V and 5 bases from J; junction bases left unmatched: 13. In germline, CDR1 is LGHNA, CDR2 YSLEER. There are 16 residues in the CDR3.

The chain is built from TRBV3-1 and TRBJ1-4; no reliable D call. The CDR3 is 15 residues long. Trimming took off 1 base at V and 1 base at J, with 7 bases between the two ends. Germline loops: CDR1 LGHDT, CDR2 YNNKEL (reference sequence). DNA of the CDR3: TGTGCCAGCAGCCAAGCTCGAGGAACTAATGAAAAACTGTTTTTT. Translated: CASSQARGTNEKLFF.

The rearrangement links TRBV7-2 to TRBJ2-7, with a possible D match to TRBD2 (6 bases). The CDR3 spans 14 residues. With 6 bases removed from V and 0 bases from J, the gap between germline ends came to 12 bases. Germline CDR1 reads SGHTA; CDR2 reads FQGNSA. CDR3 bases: TGTGCCAGCAGGCTTGGGGGGAGCTCCTACGAGCAGTACTTC. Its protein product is CASRLGGSSYEQYF.

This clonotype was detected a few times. This chain's CDR3 is CASSLVPSGVGEQYF. In nucleotides, the CDR3 is TGTGCCAGCAGCTTAGTACCGTCAGGGGTTGGCGAGCAGTACTTC. This rearrangement joins TRBV7-2 to TRBJ2-7, with D possibly being TRBD1 (6 bases). The CDR3 contains 15 residues. Deletions cut 1 base from V and 6 bases from J, with 16 bases between. Germline CDR1 and CDR2: SGHTA and FQGNSA.

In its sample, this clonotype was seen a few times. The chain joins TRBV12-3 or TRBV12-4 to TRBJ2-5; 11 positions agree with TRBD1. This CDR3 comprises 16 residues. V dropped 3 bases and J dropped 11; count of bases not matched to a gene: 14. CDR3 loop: CASSFIRTGGSGEQYF. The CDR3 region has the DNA TGTGCCAGCAGTTTTATTAGGACAGGGGGCTCGGGAGAGCAGTACTTC.

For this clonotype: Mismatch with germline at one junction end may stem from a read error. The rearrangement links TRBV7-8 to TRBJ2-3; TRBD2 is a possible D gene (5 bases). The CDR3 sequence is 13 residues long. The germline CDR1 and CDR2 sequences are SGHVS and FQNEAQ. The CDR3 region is CTSSLAPWDTQYF. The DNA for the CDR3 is TGTACCAGCAGCTTAGCGCCGTGGGATACGCAGTATTTT.

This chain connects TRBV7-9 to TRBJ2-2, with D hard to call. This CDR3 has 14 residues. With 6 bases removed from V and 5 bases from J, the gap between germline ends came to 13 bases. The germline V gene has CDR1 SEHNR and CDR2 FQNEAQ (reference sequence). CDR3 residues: CASRTTSATGELFF. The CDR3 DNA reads TGTGCCAGCAGGACGACATCTGCTACCGGGGAGCTGTTTTTT.

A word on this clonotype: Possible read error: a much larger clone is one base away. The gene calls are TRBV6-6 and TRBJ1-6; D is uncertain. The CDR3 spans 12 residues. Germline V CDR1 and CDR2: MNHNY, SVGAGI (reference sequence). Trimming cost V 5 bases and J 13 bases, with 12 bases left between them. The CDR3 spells CASSIRTGPLHF. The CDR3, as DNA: TGTGCCAGCAGTATTAGGACGGGGCCCCTCCACTTT.

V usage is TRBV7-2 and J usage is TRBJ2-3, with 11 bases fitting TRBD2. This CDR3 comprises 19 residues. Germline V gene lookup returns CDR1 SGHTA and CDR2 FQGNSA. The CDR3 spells CPEQLILLAGGIGTDTQYF. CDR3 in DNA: TGTCCGGAACAGCTGATTCTTCTAGCGGGGGGAATTGGCACAGATACGCAGTATTTT.

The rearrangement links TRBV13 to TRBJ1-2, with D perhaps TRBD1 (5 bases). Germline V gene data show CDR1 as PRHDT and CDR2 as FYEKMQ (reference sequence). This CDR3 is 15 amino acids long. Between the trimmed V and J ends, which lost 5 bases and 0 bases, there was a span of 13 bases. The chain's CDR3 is CASSQRQSANYGYTF. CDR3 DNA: TGTGCCAGCAGCCAACGACAGAGCGCTAACTATGGCTACACCTTC. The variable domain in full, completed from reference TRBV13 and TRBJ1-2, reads AAGVIQSPRHLIKEKRETATLKCYPIPRHDTVYWYQQGPGQDPQFLISFYEKMQSDKGSIPDRFSAQQFSDYHSELNMSSLELGDSALYFCASSQRQSANYGYTFGSGTRLTVV.

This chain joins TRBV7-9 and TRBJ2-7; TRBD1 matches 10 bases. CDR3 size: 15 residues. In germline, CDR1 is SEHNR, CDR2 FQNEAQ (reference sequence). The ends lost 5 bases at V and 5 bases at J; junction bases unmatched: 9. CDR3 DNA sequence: TGTGCCAGCAGCCAAGGGACAGGGGTTGGAGACGAGCAGTACTTC. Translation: CASSQGTGVGDEQYF. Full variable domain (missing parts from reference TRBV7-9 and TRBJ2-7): DTGVSQNPRHKITKRGQNVTFRCDPISEHNRLYWYRQTLGQGPEFLTYFQNEAQLEKSRLLSDRFSAERPKGSFSTLEIQRTEQGDSAMYLCASSQGTGVGDEQYFGPGTRLTVT.

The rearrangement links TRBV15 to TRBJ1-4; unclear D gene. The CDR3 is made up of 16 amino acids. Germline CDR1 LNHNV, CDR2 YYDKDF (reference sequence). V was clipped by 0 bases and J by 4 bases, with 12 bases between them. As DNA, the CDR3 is TGTGCCACCAGCAGAGATCGCCGAGCAATTAATGAAAAACTGTTTTTT. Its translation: CATSRDRRAINEKLFF.

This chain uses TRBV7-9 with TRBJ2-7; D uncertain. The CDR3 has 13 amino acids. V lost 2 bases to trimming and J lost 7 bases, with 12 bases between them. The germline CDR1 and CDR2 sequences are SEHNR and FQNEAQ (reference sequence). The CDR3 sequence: CASSLLGVGEQYF. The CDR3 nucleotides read TGTGCCAGCAGCTTATTAGGAGTTGGGGAGCAGTACTTC.

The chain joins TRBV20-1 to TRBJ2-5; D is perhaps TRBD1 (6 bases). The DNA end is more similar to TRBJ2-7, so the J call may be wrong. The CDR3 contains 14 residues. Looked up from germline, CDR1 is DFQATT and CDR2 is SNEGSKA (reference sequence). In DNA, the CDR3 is TGCAGTGCTAGAGATCGGGACACCCTCTCCGAGCAGTACTTC. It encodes CSARDRDTLSEQYF.

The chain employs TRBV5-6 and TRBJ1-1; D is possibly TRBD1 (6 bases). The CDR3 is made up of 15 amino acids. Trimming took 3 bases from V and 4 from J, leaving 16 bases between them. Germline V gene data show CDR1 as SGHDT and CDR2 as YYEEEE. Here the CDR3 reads CASSSVRGGITEAFF. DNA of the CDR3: TGTGCCAGCAGCTCAGTCAGGGGAGGAATCACTGAAGCTTTCTTT.

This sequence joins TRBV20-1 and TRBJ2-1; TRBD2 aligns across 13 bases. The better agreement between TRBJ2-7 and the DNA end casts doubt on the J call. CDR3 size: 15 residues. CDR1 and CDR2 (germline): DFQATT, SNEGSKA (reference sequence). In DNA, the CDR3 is TGCAGTGCGCGACTAGCGGGAGGCTCCTACAATGAGCAGTACTTC. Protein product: CSARLAGGSYNEQYF.

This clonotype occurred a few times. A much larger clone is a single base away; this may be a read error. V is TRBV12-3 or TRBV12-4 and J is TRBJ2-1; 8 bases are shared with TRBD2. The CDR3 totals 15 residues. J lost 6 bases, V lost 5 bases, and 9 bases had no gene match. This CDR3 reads CASSAGGGAGNEQFF. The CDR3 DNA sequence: TGTGCCAGCAGTGCCGGGGGGGGGGCTGGCAATGAGCAGTTCTTC.

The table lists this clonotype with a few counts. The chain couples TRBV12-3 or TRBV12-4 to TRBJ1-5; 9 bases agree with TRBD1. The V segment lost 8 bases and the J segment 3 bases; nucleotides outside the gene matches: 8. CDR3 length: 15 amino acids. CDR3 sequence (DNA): TGTGCCAGCCGTCCCGGGACAGGGAACAATCAGCCCCAGCATTTT. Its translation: CASRPGTGNNQPQHF.

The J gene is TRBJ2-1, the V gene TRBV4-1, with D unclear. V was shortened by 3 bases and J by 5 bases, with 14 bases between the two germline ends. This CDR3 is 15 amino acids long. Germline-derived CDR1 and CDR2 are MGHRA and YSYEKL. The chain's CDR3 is CASSQGRYGNNEQFF. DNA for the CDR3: TGCGCCAGCAGCCAGGGAAGATACGGAAACAATGAGCAGTTCTTC.

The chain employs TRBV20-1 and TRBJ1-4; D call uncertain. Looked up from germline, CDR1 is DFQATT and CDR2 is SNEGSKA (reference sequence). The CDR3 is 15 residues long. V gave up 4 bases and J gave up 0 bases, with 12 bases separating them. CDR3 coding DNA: TGCAGTGCTAATCAGGAGCCAGCAACTAATGAAAAACTGTTTTTT. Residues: CSANQEPATNEKLFF.